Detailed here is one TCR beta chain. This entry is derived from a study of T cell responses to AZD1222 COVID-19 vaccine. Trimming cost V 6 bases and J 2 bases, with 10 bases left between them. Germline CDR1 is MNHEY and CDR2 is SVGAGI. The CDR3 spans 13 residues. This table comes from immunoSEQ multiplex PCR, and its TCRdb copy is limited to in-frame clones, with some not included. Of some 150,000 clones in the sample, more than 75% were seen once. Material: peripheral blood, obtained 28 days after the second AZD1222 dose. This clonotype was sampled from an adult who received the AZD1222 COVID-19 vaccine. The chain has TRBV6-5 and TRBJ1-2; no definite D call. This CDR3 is CASRAPANYGYTF. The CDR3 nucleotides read TGTGCCAGCAGGGCACCCGCCAACTATGGCTACACCTTC.